This T cell receptor (beta chain) was sequenced for a study of spatial heterogeneity in lung cancer. Study-wide findings and caveats: Intratumoral expanded alpha and beta TCR counts were found to track tumor mutation counts.

This clonotype was counted between two and nine times. Its specificity is not known. This beta chain represents an off-target read in a library built for alpha chains; its size is of limited meaning. Time point in this sample: sample taken at primary tumor resection. TCRdb re-called the 5' RACE reads through MiXCR, storing one row per CDR3 protein. The data hold about 1,500 distinct CDR3 sequences, with approximately 5.9% observed a single time. The sequence was obtained from a female donor with early-stage non-small cell lung cancer. Sequenced material: lung tumor tissue, taken at surgery.

CDR3 protein: CASSGGNSPLHF. The CDR3 DNA follows: TGTGCCAGCTCGGGAGGGAACTCACCCCTCCACTTT. This rearrangement joins TRBV18 to TRBJ1-6; D unresolved. Trimming removed 6 bases at V and 10 bases at J, with 10 bases between. Germline V lookup: CDR1 KGHSH, CDR2 LQKENI. The CDR3 is made up of 12 amino acids.